Here is one TCR beta chain with its context. Its antigen is unidentified. Construction of the TCRbeta library involved unique molecular identifiers. TCRdb analysed the PCR reads with MiXCR anew, one entry per CDR3 protein. The sample gives about 1,000,000 distinct CDR3 sequences, under 30% of which show up once; over 25% is in the top ten. The CDR3 is made up of 17 amino acids. The germline V gene encodes CDR1 KGHSH and CDR2 LQKENI. Trimming took 5 bases from V and 1 from J, leaving 15 bases between them. This sample is part of a study of T-cell reconstitution after alpha-beta-depleted transplantation in children. Findings of the study overall: The origin of high day-60 TCRbeta diversity in some patients lay in surviving recipient T cells and thymic progenitors. T cells produced anew were the main source of T-cell counts and diversity one year after transplant. By about two months after transplant, alpha-beta T cells reportedly arose from several hundred graft clones that had expanded.

The J gene is TRBJ2-6, the V gene TRBV18; D is tentatively TRBD1 or TRBD2 (5 bases each). The specimen was PBMCs, mostly from graft donor cells, collected 360 days after TCRalphabeta/CD19-depleted stem cell transplant. The TCR sequence derives from a boy under two years old who had a stem cell transplant for SCID, so the T cells may come from the graft donor. In DNA, the CDR3 is TGTGCCAGCTCAACGTCGACCAGGGAGTCTGGGGCCAACGTCCTGACTTTC. This codes for CASSTSTRESGANVLTF.